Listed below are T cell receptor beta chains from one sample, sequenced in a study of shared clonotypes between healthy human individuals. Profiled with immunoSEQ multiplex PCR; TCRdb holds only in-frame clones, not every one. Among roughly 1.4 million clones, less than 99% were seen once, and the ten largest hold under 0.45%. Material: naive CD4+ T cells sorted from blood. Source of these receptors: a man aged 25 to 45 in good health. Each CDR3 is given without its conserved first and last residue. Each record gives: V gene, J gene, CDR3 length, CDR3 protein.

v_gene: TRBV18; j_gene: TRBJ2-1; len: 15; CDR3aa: ASSPLLGGDGYNEQF
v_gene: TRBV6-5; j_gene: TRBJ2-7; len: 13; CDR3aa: ASSYSRGPPREQY
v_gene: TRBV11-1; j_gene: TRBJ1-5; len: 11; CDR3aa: ASSRQGDQPQH
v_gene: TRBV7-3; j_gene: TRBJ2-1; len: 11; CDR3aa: ASSLGQGASRF
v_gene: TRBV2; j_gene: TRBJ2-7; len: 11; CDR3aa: ASRRTGSYEQY
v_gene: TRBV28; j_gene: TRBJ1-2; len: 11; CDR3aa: ASSLAGNYGYT
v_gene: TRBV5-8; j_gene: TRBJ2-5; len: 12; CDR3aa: ASSLYRGRETQY
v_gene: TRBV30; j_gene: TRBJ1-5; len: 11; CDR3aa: AFGTGGDQPQH
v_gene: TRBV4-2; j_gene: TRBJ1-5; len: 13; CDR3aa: ASSQEGESNQPQH
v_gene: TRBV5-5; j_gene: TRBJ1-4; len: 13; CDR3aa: ASSFGRAFHEKLF
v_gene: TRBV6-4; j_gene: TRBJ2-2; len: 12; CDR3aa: ASSGLAESGELF
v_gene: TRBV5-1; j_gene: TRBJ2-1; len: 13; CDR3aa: ASSFNRGYTNEQF
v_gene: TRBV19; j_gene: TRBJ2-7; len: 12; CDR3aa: ASSISTSGYEQY
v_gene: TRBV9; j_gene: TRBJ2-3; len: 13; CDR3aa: ASSVAGGKTDTQY
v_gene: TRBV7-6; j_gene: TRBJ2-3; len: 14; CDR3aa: ASSLDAGGGVDTQY
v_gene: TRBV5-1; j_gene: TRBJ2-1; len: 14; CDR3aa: ASSSPRGSLSNEQF
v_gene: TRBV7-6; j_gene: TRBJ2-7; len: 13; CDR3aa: ASSSRGGSAYEQY
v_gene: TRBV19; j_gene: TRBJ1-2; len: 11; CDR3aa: ASSPVSVYGYT
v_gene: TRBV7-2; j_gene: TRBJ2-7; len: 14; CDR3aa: ASRRDLRDVGYEQY
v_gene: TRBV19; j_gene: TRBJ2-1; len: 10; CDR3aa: ASSILGREQF
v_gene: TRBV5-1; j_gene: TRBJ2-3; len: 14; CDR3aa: ASSLVGGRSTDTQY
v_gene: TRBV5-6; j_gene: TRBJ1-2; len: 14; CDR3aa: ASSLPGQGGSYGYT
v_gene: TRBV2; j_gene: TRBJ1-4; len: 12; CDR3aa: ASQVGSTNEKLF
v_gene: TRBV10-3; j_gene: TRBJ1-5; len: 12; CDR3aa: AISGRQTDQPQH
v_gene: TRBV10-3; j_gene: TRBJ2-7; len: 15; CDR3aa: ATLGASLRGRATEQY
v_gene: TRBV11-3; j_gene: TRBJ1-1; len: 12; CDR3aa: ASSFRVRGTEAF
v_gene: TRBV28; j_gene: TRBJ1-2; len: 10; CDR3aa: ASSLTGNGYT
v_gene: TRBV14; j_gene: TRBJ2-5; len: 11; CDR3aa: ASSQEIAETQY
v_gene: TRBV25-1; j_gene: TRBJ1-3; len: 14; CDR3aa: ASSESVYGFGNTIY
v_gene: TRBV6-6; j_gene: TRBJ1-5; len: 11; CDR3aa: ASSYTQGQPQH
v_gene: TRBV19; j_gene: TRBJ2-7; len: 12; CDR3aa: ASSMPGGLYEQY
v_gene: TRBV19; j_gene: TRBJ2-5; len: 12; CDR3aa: ASSRGQGPETQY
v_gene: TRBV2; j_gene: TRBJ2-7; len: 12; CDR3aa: ASSDGRGSREQY
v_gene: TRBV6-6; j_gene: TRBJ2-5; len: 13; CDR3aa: ASSNPDRGLETQY